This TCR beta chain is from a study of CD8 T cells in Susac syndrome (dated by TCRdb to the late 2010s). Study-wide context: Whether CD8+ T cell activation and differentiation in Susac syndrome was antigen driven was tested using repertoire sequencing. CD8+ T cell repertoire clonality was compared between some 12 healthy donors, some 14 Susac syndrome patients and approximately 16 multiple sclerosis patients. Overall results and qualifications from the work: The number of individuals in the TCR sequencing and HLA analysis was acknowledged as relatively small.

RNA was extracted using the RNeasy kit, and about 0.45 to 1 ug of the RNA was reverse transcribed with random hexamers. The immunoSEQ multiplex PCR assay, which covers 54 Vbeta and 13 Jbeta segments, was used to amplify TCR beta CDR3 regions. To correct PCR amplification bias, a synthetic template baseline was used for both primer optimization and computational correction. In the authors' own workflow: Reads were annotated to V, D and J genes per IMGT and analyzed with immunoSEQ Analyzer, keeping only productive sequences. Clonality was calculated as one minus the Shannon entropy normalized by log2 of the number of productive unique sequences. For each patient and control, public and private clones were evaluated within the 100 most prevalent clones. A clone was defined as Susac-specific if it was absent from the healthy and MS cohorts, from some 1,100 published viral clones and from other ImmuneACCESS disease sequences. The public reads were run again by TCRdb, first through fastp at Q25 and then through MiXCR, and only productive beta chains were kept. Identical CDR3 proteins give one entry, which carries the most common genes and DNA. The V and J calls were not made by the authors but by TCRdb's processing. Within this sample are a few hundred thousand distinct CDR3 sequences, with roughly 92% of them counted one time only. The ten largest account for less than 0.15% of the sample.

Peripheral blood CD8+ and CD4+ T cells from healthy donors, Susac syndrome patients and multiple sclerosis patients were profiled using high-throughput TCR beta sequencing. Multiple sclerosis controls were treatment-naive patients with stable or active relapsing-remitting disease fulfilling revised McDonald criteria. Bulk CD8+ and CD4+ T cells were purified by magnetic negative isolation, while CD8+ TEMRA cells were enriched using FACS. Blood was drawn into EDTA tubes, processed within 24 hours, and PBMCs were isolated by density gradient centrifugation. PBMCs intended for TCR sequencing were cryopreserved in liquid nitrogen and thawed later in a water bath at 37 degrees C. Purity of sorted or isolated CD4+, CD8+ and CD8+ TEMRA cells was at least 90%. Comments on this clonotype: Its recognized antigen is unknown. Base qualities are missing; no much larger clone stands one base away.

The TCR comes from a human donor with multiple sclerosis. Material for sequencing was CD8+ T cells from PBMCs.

The base sequence is TGTGCCAGCAGTCTACAGAACTATGGCTACACCTTC. Translated, it gives CASSLQNYGYTF. Recombination connected TRBV12-3 or TRBV12-4 to TRBJ1-2; no confident D gene assignment can be made. V is pared back by 5 bases and J by 2 bases, with 6 bases lying between the germline termini. From cysteine to phenylalanine, the CDR3 is 12 amino acids long. Kept here is only the CDR3 DNA, which spans 36 bases and is read in frame from base 1.